This T cell receptor beta chain was sequenced during a study of T cell responses to AZD1222 COVID-19 vaccine. Assay used: immunoSEQ multiplex PCR; TCRdb lists only in-frame clones, some missing. The table lists 90,000 to 120,000 clones, around 93% of them singletons. Of note for this clone: Its target is unknown.

Study results and limitations: Along spike, vaccine-associated CD4 TCRs were found throughout, with dominance at 160-218 and 743-854.

V gave up 6 bases and J gave up 5 bases, with 24 bases separating them. This CDR3 region has 17 residues. The V gene's germline CDR1 is MGHRA and CDR2 YSYEKL. The clonotype comes from an adult who received the AZD1222 COVID-19 vaccine. V usage is TRBV4-1 and J usage is TRBJ2-3; D assignment may be TRBD1 or TRBD2 (5 bases each). Sequences were derived from peripheral blood, sampled 28 days after the second AZD1222 dose. The chain's CDR3 is CASSDISGQGARDTQYF. CDR3 nucleotides: TGCGCCAGCAGTGATATTTCGGGGCAGGGAGCCAGAGATACGCAGTATTTT.